Sequencing of this T cell receptor (beta chain) was carried out in a study of cytomegalovirus exposure and HLA in healthy donors (TCRdb year 2017). Broadly, across the study: According to an earlier analysis of around 600 of the donors, about 179 million T cells yielded over 90 million unique TCR beta sequences and about 300 Gb of sequence data. An early release covering roughly 640 HLA-typed donors comprised about 300 gigabases of sequencing data and tens of millions of unique TCR sequences. Of the 300 to 500 genotyped donors, less than 90% were placed in the genetic ancestry cluster associated with self-reported Caucasian donors. The study aimed to test whether cataloging public T cell receptors could reveal signatures of past pathogen exposure. The T cell repertoires of around 730 subjects were profiled by immunosequencing and related to cytomegalovirus serostatus. In addition to the first cohort of about 650 subjects, a separate validation cohort of around 110 different subjects was used. High-throughput TCR immunosequencing, statistical association of individual TCRs with disease status, and machine learning were combined to predict cytomegalovirus infection status. A later analysis re-examined previously published TCR beta repertoires from about 670 donors and added high-resolution HLA genotyping to investigate patterns of TCR occurrence. The later analysis used no new phenotypic data to find candidate immune exposures, relying instead on TCR beta sequences and their occurrence across donors. An earlier analysis of several hundred of the donors used high-throughput TCR beta sequencing to judge whether each TCR beta V gene segment behaved as functional or pseudogenic. Donor age, sex, ethnicity and CMV serostatus were collected together with the repertoire data. A later genetic analysis took genome-wide SNP genotypes for about three fifths of the roughly 700 donors and used that subset as a discovery cohort. All discovery cohort repertoires had been generated using a single sequencing platform. Both class I and class II loci were covered by HLA typing, at four-digit resolution. Typing coverage differed by locus: A, B, C, DRB1 and DQB1 were typed in about 620-640 donors, DQA1 in 522, DPA1 in 600 to 610, and DPB1 in approximately 450. Because of strong linkage in the cohort, a few DR-DQ haplotypes were treated as single units for association and clustering. On average, roughly 250,000 unique TCR beta nucleotide sequences were sequenced per donor among several hundred genotyped donors of the cohort, with approximately 18% of those sequences being non-productive.

Sequences SEHNR (CDR1) and FQNEAQ (CDR2) are obtained from the germline V gene (reference sequence). Compared with germline, V lacks 5 bases and J lacks 4 bases; bases without a gene match: 5. From the cysteine up to the phenylalanine, the CDR3 has a length of 15 residues. Only the CDR3 portion is preserved as DNA: 45 bases, with reading frame beginning at the first base. Receptor libraries were prepared by the immunoSEQ multiplex PCR assay. For the multiplex PCR, a mixture combining 60 forward primers for TCR Vbeta segments and 13 reverse primers for TCR Jbeta segments was used. Amplification of the CDR3 region of rearranged TCR beta genes was performed with a multiplex PCR assay on genomic DNA. The Illumina HiSeq System was used to sequence the amplified TCR beta libraries as 87-base-pair reads. The authors' pipeline ran thus. A later analysis counted some 74 million unique TCR beta chains across the 550 to 750 repertoires, and 10 million to 11 million of these chains were shared by at least two donors. Raw reads were error-corrected and collapsed into unique sequences by a nearest-neighbor algorithm in which closely related sequences were merged to remove PCR and sequencing errors. V, D and J gene segments were assigned by aligning CDR3 sequences to IMGT reference sequences. For a sequence to be retained, a match of at least six nucleotides to both a V gene segment and a J gene segment was required. Rearrangements were classified as productive when the CDR3 lacked stop codons and remained in frame with V and J, and all other rearrangements were classified as non-productive. CDR3 was defined by IMGT convention, running from the second conserved V-encoded cysteine to the conserved J-encoded phenylalanine. Sequences without an unambiguous match to a single V gene segment were excluded from the earlier analysis of about 640 of the donors. An earlier analysis of several hundred of the donors classified V segments as functional when productive rearrangements were above 56.7% and as segregating when the standard deviation between donors was above 5%. A statistical classification framework was built to diagnose cytomegalovirus status from the catalog of TCR beta chain sequences. In a later analysis, V and J genes were assigned by comparing TCR nucleotide sequences against IMGT/GENE-DB human TR gene sequences. In a later analysis, CDR3 sequences and most-parsimonious VDJ recombination scenarios were assigned using the TCRdist pipeline. In a later analysis, each TCR beta chain was defined by its CDR3 amino acid sequence together with its V-gene family, and reads lacking a unique V-gene family were excluded. As a way to deal with suspected cross-contamination and a sequencing artifact, a later analysis dropped under 600 nucleotide sequences that were highly shared and had low generation probability. For each public chain, a later analysis derived a clonal expansion index from normalized ranks of inferred template counts within each repertoire. A later analysis computed generation probabilities with a VDJ recombination model fitted to out-of-frame rearrangements, and checked the results against IGoR. Hypergeometric tests were used in a later analysis to score TCR-TCR, TCR-HLA and TCR-CMV co-occurrence, with a repertoire-size bias correction applied to the TCR pairs. To estimate false discovery rates, a later analysis permuted the HLA or CMV assignments 20 times. In a later analysis, co-occurring TCRs were grouped with DBSCAN, and TCRdist sequence similarity was added when clustering was performed within HLA-allele-positive subsets. Repertoires with fewer than 30,000 or more than 120,000 public chains, plus five repertoires with anomalous nucleotide sharing, were excluded from co-occurrence clustering. The immuneACCESS repertoire file appears here via TCRdb, limited to in-frame rearrangements. These files lack a portion of the clones; in checked studies, under half of the deficit traces to unresolved V genes, and the cause of the others is not known. V and J calls and clone size follow that table, whereas D and trimming were derived from the DNA. This sample lists some 140,000 clones; approximately 79% were detected once. Around 4.5% of the sample rests with the top ten.

Study-wide conclusions, independent of this receptor: When HLA alleles, especially DR and DQ, strongly co-occurred, TCR associations were difficult to assign to individual alleles. Only TCR beta chains were sequenced in this cohort, and the absence of alpha or paired-chain data limited detectable features. The classifier was reported to diagnose cytomegalovirus status with high specificity and sensitivity in both the original cohort and the validation cohort. Because HLA typing was unavailable for some donors at each locus, only the typed subset was used in association tests. The sequencing pipeline was judged likely to have produced a cluster of highly shared sequence variants as a technical artifact. Most TCR sequences were observed very rarely across donors, whereas some public TCRs were present in many individuals. A total of 164 TCR beta chains were listed by the study as associated with cytomegalovirus. V-gene and J-gene trimming of TCR beta chains was associated with a missense DCLRE1C variant in a later genetic analysis, and the association was replicated in an independent cohort. In a later analysis, HLA-associated TCR beta chains showed more clonal expansion and lower generation probabilities than non-associated chains that were equally common. Roughly uniform sequencing depth across donors was assumed in presence/absence analyses, although this assumption may not hold. According to a later analysis, most CMV-associated TCR beta chains appeared to be HLA-restricted, and the HLA associations seemed to be driven largely by CMV exposure. Compared with the roughly 670-donor mean, donors in an Asian-associated ancestry cluster had fewer N-insertions in productive TCRs, according to a later genetic analysis. An earlier analysis of approximately 600 of the donors showed that most TCR beta V segments appeared in productive rearrangements either about 87% or about 30% of the time, which broadly matched IMGT annotations. According to a later analysis, TCR association rates differed among HLA loci, with DRB1 alleles showing the most associated TCRs and HLA-C alleles showing the fewest. At a false discovery rate of 0.05, a later analysis linked around 17,000 TCR beta sequences to specific HLA alleles. The 87-base-pair reads could not distinguish some IMGT-functional V segments, including TRBV6-2 and TRBV6-3, so those segments were excluded. A later analysis reported that several top co-occurrence clusters appeared linked to parvovirus B19, influenza, CMV and Epstein-Barr virus. In vitro tests confirmed that a few of the cytomegalovirus-associated TCR beta chains recognize cytomegalovirus antigens. Roughly 17 rarely observed V segments, including chromosome 9 orphons, were excluded from the earlier analysis of several hundred of the donors because counts were too low. It was suggested by the authors that the approach could potentially be generalized to other disease states and immunological phenotypes. A further reported finding was that TCR beta sequences accurately predicted the HLA-A and HLA-B alleles for most subjects in the first cohort. Correlated functional status among segregating V segments might be attributable to linkage disequilibrium, but an unknown experimental factor could not be ruled out. For the cohort, immune exposure information was limited to CMV serostatus.

The cohort was made up of roughly 670 healthy bone marrow donors. Cohort members were all nominally healthy when sampled, although unrecorded immune exposures were likely present. The donor tested CMV seropositive and was one of the 289 seropositive cohort members. Each donor provided a peripheral blood sample, and peripheral blood mononuclear cells were used for TCR beta sequencing. The Qiagen DNeasy Blood Extraction Kit was used to extract genomic DNA from the blood cell samples. Concerning this clone itself: Its binding antigen is unknown. The sample holds no much larger clone one base away, and base qualities are not on file.

Sequencing input: PBMCs. This receptor was taken from a man between 18 and 35 years old in good health and CMV-seropositive. The chain employs TRBV7-9 and TRBJ2-3, and TRBD2 aligns with 11 junction nucleotides. The nucleotide sequence is given as TGTGCCAGCAGCACGACTAGCGGGAAGGCAGATACGCAGTATTTT. This encodes CASSTTSGKADTQYF.